Listed below are T cell receptor beta chains from one sample, sequenced in a study of cytotoxic CD8 clonotypes in ibrutinib-treated CLL. Here immunoSEQ multiplex PCR was the method, and the copy in TCRdb shows in-frame clones only, minus some. Found here are approximately 92,000 clones, over 60% of them singletons; the top ten hold about 26%. This specimen consisted of PBMCs, obtained after 24 months of ibrutinib treatment. The receptors were sampled from a human donor with chronic lymphocytic leukemia. CDR3s include the opening cysteine and the closing phenylalanine or tryptophan. The D gene is left open where the match is weak. The size field is filled for only some rows; it gives once, few, many or a size class.

- - TRBJ1-2 TRBV2 TGTGCCAGCAGGGGATCCTGGGGAGGCTACACCTTC CASRGSWGGYTF
- - TRBJ2-7 TRBV29-1 TGCAGCGGCACGACAACAACCTACGAGCAGTACTTC CSGTTTTYEQYF
- - TRBJ1-4 TRBV25-1 TGTGCCAGCAGTCGGGGAAGCCAGGAAAAACTGTTTTTT CASSRGSQEKLFF
- - TRBJ1-5 TRBV19 TGTGCCAGTAGTATAGATCTATACGGGAATCAGCCCCAGCATTTT CASSIDLYGNQPQHF
- once TRBJ2-1 TRBV10-3 TGTGCCATCAGTTTGACGGGGGATGAGCAGTTCTTC CAISLTGDEQFF
- - TRBJ1-1 TRBV9 TGTGCCAGCAGACCAGTAGAGGCTTTCTTT CASRPVEAFF
- - TRBJ2-3 TRBV5-1 TGCGCCAGCAGCTTGGCGGGGGATACGCAGTATTTT CASSLAGDTQYF
- - TRBJ1-6 TRBV6-1 TGTGCCAGCCGATGGGAGACAGCAAATAATTCACCCCTCCACTTT CASRWETANNSPLHF
- - TRBJ2-7 TRBV5-1 TGCGCCAGCACCCCGTACGGCCAGACCTTTGACGAGCAGTACTTC CASTPYGQTFDEQYF
TRBD2 - TRBJ2-7 TRBV5-1 TGCGCCAGCAGCTACCAAGCGGGAGCCTACTACGAGCAGTACTTC CASSYQAGAYYEQYF
- - TRBJ1-4 TRBV4-2 TGTGCCAGCAGCCAAGAAGGGCTACATAATGAAAAACTGTTTTTT CASSQEGLHNEKLFF
- - TRBJ2-2 TRBV27 TGTGCCAGCAACTTACGGGCGGGGCCTGGGGAGCTGTTTTTT CASNLRAGPGELFF
- - TRBJ2-1 TRBV7-9 TGTGCCAGCAGCATGCTCCCGGACGCCCCCAATGAGCAGTTCTTC CASSMLPDAPNEQFF
- - TRBJ2-7 TRBV7-3 TGTGCCAGCAGCTCCCCTCGGGACTACGAGCAGTACTTC CASSSPRDYEQYF
TRBD2 - TRBJ2-3 TRBV28 TGTGCCAGCAGTTTATGGGGTAGCGGGAGCACAGATACGCAGTATTTT CASSLWGSGSTDTQYF
TRBD1 medium-sized TRBJ2-5 TRBV9 TGTGCCAGCAGCACGGACAGGGGGGGAGAGACCCAGTACTTC CASSTDRGGETQYF
- - TRBJ1-1 TRBV4-2 TGTGCCAGCAGCCAAGACAGGGGAAGCACTGAAGCTTTCTTT CASSQDRGSTEAFF
TRBD2 once TRBJ2-7 TRBV5-1 TGCGCCAGCAGCATCAGCGGGGGGACAGCCTACGAGCAGTACTTC CASSISGGTAYEQYF
- - TRBJ1-5 TRBV28 TGTGCCAGCAGCCCTGGCGTCCGTTGGGATAGCAATCAGCCCCAGCATTTT CASSPGVRWDSNQPQHF
- - TRBJ1-3 TRBV5-1 TGCGCCAGCAGGAACCCGTTACAGGGAAACACCATATATTTT CASRNPLQGNTIYF
- once TRBJ2-5 TRBV5-1 TGCGCCAGCAGCAATGTGGTCAGGAAGGGACAAGAGACCCAGTACTTC CASSNVVRKGQETQYF